These 11 T cell receptor beta chains were all obtained from the same sample, sequenced in a study of cytomegalovirus exposure and HLA in healthy donors (dated by TCRdb to 2016 to 2017). Preparation of the library involved the immunoSEQ multiplex PCR assay. The multiplex PCR relied on a mix of 60 forward primers for TCR Vbeta segments and 13 reverse primers for TCR Jbeta segments. Held by TCRdb, this immuneACCESS table contains in-frame sequences only and omits some clones. Under half of the omission traces to an unresolved V gene where checked; the cause of the rest is unknown. In all, the sample holds over 150,000 clones, and 65% to 75% of those were seen once. The ten largest clones represent around 1.9% of the sample. The source material was PBMCs. Receptors were obtained from a man aged 30-40 years in good health and CMV-seronegative.

The V and J genes are TRBV28 and TRBJ1-1; D ambiguous. Trimming pared 2 bases from V and 5 bases from J, leaving 9 bases between. The CDR3 loop spans 13 amino acids. Germline V gives CDR1 MDHEN, CDR2 SYDVKM. The CDR3 region is CASSLMGRTEAFF. The CDR3 DNA reads TGTGCCAGCAGTTTAATGGGGAGGACTGAAGCTTTCTTT.

CDR3 amino acids: CASSYSGQAWEQFF. CDR3 sequence (DNA): TGTGCCAGCAGTTACTCGGGACAGGCTTGGGAGCAGTTCTTC. V gene TRBV6-6 combines with J gene TRBJ2-1, with 8 nucleotides matching TRBD1. Germline V CDR1 and CDR2: MNHNY, SVGAGI (reference sequence). The CDR3 has 14 residues. V lost 0 bases to trimming and J lost 10 bases; unmatched junction nucleotides: 5.

The sample holds a few counts of this clone. The chain joins TRBV4-2 to TRBJ2-7; TRBD2 might be the D (6 bases). The CDR3 covers 14 residues. Germline V CDR1 and CDR2: LGHNA, YNFKEQ. Trimming removed 7 bases at V and 2 bases at J, with 15 bases between. In DNA, the CDR3 is TGTGCCAGCAATCCCGGGACTGGAACCTACGAGCAGTACTTC. It specifies CASNPGTGTYEQYF.

The J gene is TRBJ1-5, the V gene TRBV28; a possible D gene is TRBD1 (5 bases). Trimming shortened V by 5 bases and J by 0 bases, and 8 bases separated the two germline ends. The CDR3 contains 14 residues. Germline V gene sequence: CDR1 MDHEN, CDR2 SYDVKM. CDR3 sequence reads: CASSNDSSNQPQHF. Written as DNA, the CDR3 is TGTGCCAGCAGTAACGACAGTAGCAATCAGCCCCAGCATTTT.

The V and J genes are TRBV5-1 and TRBJ2-7, with a weak D call TRBD2 (6 bases). Trimming stripped 0 bases from V and 5 bases from J, with 12 bases between. From germline, CDR1 is SGHRS and CDR2 YFSETQ. This CDR3 region has 14 residues. As DNA, the CDR3 is TGCGCCAGCAGCTTGGAGGCGGGGCTGGACGAGCAGTACTTC. Protein sequence: CASSLEAGLDEQYF.

The gene calls are TRBV5-1 and TRBJ1-2, with 12 positions matching TRBD1. Trimming took 3 bases from V and 6 from J; bases not matched to a gene: 15. CDR1 is SGHRS and CDR2 is YFSETQ in the germline V gene. The CDR3 sequence is 18 residues long. Here the CDR3 DNA reads TGCGCCAGCAGCTCCCGGTGGGGACAGGGGGCGCCCGGCCATGGCTACACCTTC. It specifies CASSSRWGQGAPGHGYTF.

There are a few counts of this clone. The junction shows a germline mismatch at one end, possibly a read error. The genes are TRBV14 and TRBJ1-5; D is unclear. This CDR3 has 17 amino acids. Germline loops: CDR1 SGHDN, CDR2 FVKESK. CDR3 sequence (DNA): TGTGCCAGCAGCCAAGAGGCGGGAGCTAACTGGTATCAGCCCCAGAATTTT. This encodes CASSQEAGANWYQPQNF.

The chain combines TRBV5-1 with TRBJ2-3; 8 bases are a match to TRBD2. Germline V CDR1 and CDR2: SGHRS, YFSETQ. CDR3 length: 16 amino acids. V trimming: 1 base; J trimming: 1 base; junction bases outside the gene matches: 5. The CDR3 is CASSLLGRGGTDTQYF. CDR3 nucleotide sequence: TGCGCCAGCAGCTTGTTGGGGCGGGGGGGCACAGATACGCAGTATTTT.

The V call is TRBV9, the J call TRBJ2-5, with 16 bases that match TRBD2. J lost 5 bases, V lost 4 bases, and 8 bases had no gene match. The germline V gene has CDR1 SGDLS and CDR2 YYNGEE. The CDR3 runs to 17 residues. The CDR3 region is CASSPGLAGGLGETQYF. CDR3 sequence (DNA): TGTGCCAGCAGCCCGGGACTAGCGGGGGGGCTTGGGGAGACCCAGTACTTC.

This clone occurred once. The V and J genes are TRBV19 and TRBJ2-1; 9 bases map to TRBD2. CDR1 is LNHDA, CDR2 SQIVND, per germline (reference sequence). This CDR3 has 16 residues. V trimming: 3 bases; J trimming: 3 bases; junction bases outside the gene matches: 6. The CDR3, as DNA: TGTGCCAGTAGTATGGGCAGCGGGGGGTTCTACAATGAGCAGTTCTTC. It codes for CASSMGSGGFYNEQFF.

This chain connects TRBV19 to TRBJ1-2; the D gene is possibly TRBD1 (6 bases). Germline CDR1 is LNHDA and CDR2 is SQIVND (reference sequence). The ends were cut back, 6 bases at V and 0 bases at J, with 14 bases in the middle. The CDR3 has 15 residues. CDR3 sequence reads: CASSSTGLTNYGYTF. DNA for the CDR3: TGTGCCAGTAGCTCGACAGGCCTCACTAACTATGGCTACACCTTC.